This T cell receptor beta chain originates from a study of blood T cell repertoires in COVID-19. About the research overall: COVID-19 samples, acute and convalescent, were from the United States, Italy and Spain. PBMCs, B-cell-depleted T cells, or T cells provided the cDNA or gDNA that made up the material.

Original analysis: Amplification of reference gene primers was used by the study to estimate nucleated cell counts. Data came from immunoSEQ multiplex PCR; TCRdb stores just in-frame clones and leaves some out. That table furnishes V, J and clone size, whereas the DNA furnished D and trimming. Of a few hundred thousand clones in the sample, 80% to 90% were seen once. This CDR3 is 18 amino acids long. V gave up 0 bases and J gave up 4 bases; unmatched junction bases: 10. Germline lookup yields CDR1 LGHNT and CDR2 FRNRAP. V gene TRBV12-5 combines with J gene TRBJ2-1; 9 bases are a match to TRBD1. Sequenced: peripheral blood. The clonotype was recovered from a man in his forties or fifties with active or convalescent COVID-19. The CDR3 here is CASGLVRGGQGGYNEQFF. The CDR3 DNA reads as TGTGCTAGTGGTTTGGTACGAGGGGGACAGGGTGGGTACAATGAGCAGTTCTTC.